The subject of this entry is one T cell receptor (beta chain). Its antigen is as yet unknown. These data belong to a study of OX40 agonist ivuxolimab in advanced cancers. The table came from immunoSEQ multiplex PCR; TCRdb's copy has only in-frame clones and leaves some out. The table lists over 80,000 clones, 70% to 90% of them singletons, with roughly 5% in the top ten. The germline CDR1 and CDR2 sequences are SGHNT and YYREEE (reference sequence). This CDR3 comprises 13 residues. Trimming left V 10 bases short and J 1 base short, with 9 bases between. Study-wide results and caveats: Among the lowest peripheral clonal expansion occurred in 0.1-3.0 mg/kg partial responders. More expanded clones were found, on average, in CD8+ than in CD4+ T cells.

Sequenced here: CD4+ or CD8+ T cells sorted from blood, sampled in a trial of the OX40 agonist ivuxolimab. This TCR derives from an adult with an advanced solid tumor such as melanoma, head and neck, liver or kidney cancer. This chain joins TRBV5-4 and TRBJ2-6; D gene ambiguous. The CDR3 DNA follows: TGTGCCCACCCCATTTCTGGGGCCAACGTCCTGACTTTC. Translated, it gives CAHPISGANVLTF.